This is a list of T cell receptor beta chains from one sample in a study of T cells in Graves' hyperthyroidism and ophthalmopathy. TCRdb passed the multiplex PCR reads through MiXCR, listing each CDR3 protein once. This table has about 330,000 distinct CDR3 sequences, roughly 15% appearing once. Sequencing used blood. The receptors shown here come from a woman aged 35 to 49 with Graves' ophthalmopathy. Both conserved end residues are part of each CDR3. The D gene is left open where the match is weak. For some rows the clone size is stated as once, few or many, or as a class when expanded; others skip it.

>-|-|TRBJ1-1|TRBV6-5
TGTGCCAGCAGTTACGCCAGGTTGGGCACCGAAGCTTTCTTT
CASSYARLGTEAFF
>few|TRBD1|TRBJ1-5|TRBV10-2
TGCGCCAGCACCCCAGGGGGCGAACGGCAGCCCCAGCATTTT
CASTPGGERQPQHF
>many|TRBD2|TRBJ2-3|TRBV20-1
TGCAGTGCTAGAGATGAGCTAGCGGGGGGGCTAGTTACGCAGTATTTT
CSARDELAGGLVTQYF
>-|TRBD1|TRBJ1-2|TRBV28
TGTGCCAGCAGTGCCCAAGGGACAGGGTCATGGGGCTACACCTTC
CASSAQGTGSWGYTF
>few|-|TRBJ2-7|TRBV4-1
TGCGCCAGCAGCCAAGATATTGGGGGTTTTCACGAGCAGTACTTC
CASSQDIGGFHEQYF
>many|TRBD2|TRBJ2-5|TRBV20-1
TGCAGTGCTATAGGGGCTAGCGGGGGCCACCAAGAGACCCAGTACTTC
CSAIGASGGHQETQYF
>-|-|TRBJ2-4|TRBV20-1
TGCAGTGCCGGAGTGTTGAACATTCAGTACTTC
CSAGVLNIQYF
>-|TRBD2|TRBJ2-1|TRBV19
TGTGCCAGTAGTGAAACACCGGGACTAGCAAATGAGCAGTTCTTC
CASSETPGLANEQFF
>-|TRBD1|TRBJ1-6|TRBV19
TGTGCCAGTAGTATGTTGAGACAGGGTTATAATTCACCCCTCCACTTT
CASSMLRQGYNSPLHF
>many|-|TRBJ2-7|TRBV6-5
TGTGCCAGCAGTTACTCGACAGCAACATACGAGCAGTACTTC
CASSYSTATYEQYF
>-|-|TRBJ2-7|TRBV7-2
TGTGCCAGCAGCTCCTTTTCGTCCTACGAGCAGTACTTC
CASSSFSSYEQYF
>few|-|TRBJ1-2|TRBV5-1
TGCGCCAGCAGCTTGGGATCTTCGAACTATGGCTACACCTTC
CASSLGSSNYGYTF
>many|-|TRBJ2-3|TRBV10-3
TGTGCCATCAGTGAGTGGTTAGTGGCAGTCAAATCTGGAGATACGCAGTATTTT
CAISEWLVAVKSGDTQYF
>-|TRBD2|TRBJ2-1|TRBV20-1
TGCAGTGCTACGGGGGGGCTAGCGGGGGGAGAGCAGTTCTTC
CSATGGLAGGEQFF
>few|-|TRBJ1-2|TRBV3-1
TGTGCCAGCAGCCGGAGAGGTGGCTACACCTTC
CASSRRGGYTF
>few|-|TRBJ1-3|TRBV24-1
TGTGCCACCAGTGATCCAGTCAAGGCGGGAAACACCATATATTTT
CATSDPVKAGNTIYF
>many|-|TRBJ2-1|TRBV11-2
TGTGCCAGCAGCTTAGATTACTCCTACAATGAGCAGTTCTTC
CASSLDYSYNEQFF
>medium-sized|-|TRBJ1-2|TRBV12-3/TRBV12-4
TGTGCCAGCAGTTTAGCGATTCGAGGCTATGGCTACACCTTC
CASSLAIRGYGYTF
>-|-|TRBJ1-4|TRBV2
TGTGCCAGCAGCTTCAGGATGAAAACTAATGAAAAACTGTTTTTT
CASSFRMKTNEKLFF
>-|TRBD1|TRBJ2-6|TRBV4-1
TGCGCCAGCAGTCCCGGGACAGGGATAGGGGCCAACGTCCTGACTTTC
CASSPGTGIGANVLTF
>few|-|TRBJ2-5|TRBV3-1
TGTGCCAGCAGCCCCACCGACGGGGGCGGGGGAGAGACCCAGTACTTC
CASSPTDGGGGETQYF
>-|-|TRBJ2-7|TRBV3-1
TGTGCCAGCGCTCTGTTGGGTTCAACCTACGAGCAGTACTTC
CASALLGSTYEQYF
>-|-|TRBJ2-7|TRBV5-6
TGTGCCAGCAGCTCGGACAAGTACGAGCAGTACTTC
CASSSDKYEQYF
>many|TRBD2|TRBJ2-7|TRBV4-2
TGTGCCAGCAGCCAAGTAGGTAGCGGGAACTACGAGCAGTACTTC
CASSQVGSGNYEQYF
>-|-|TRBJ2-7|TRBV3-1
TGTGCCAGCAGCCAAGACGCTGGGACAACCTACGAGCAGTACTTC
CASSQDAGTTYEQYF
>many|-|TRBJ2-7|TRBV29-1
TGCAGCGTTGAAGATTTGGGGGCCTCCTACGAGCAGTACTTC
CSVEDLGASYEQYF
>-|-|TRBJ2-3|TRBV12-3/TRBV12-4
TGTGCCAGCAGCCCTCGGACTAACACAGATACGCAGTATTTT
CASSPRTNTDTQYF
>many|-|TRBJ1-1|TRBV7-9
TGTGCCAGCAGCGCCCCCGGCACTGAAGCTTTCTTT
CASSAPGTEAFF
>-|-|TRBJ1-1|TRBV28
TGTGCCAGCAGTTCCGCCCCGAGCGGGTGGACTGAAGCTTTCTTT
CASSSAPSGWTEAFF
>many|-|TRBJ2-5|TRBV6-2/TRBV6-3
TGTGCCAGCAGTTACGAACGGGGAGAGACCCAGTACTTC
CASSYERGETQYF
>few|TRBD1|TRBJ1-6|TRBV20-1
TGCAGTGCTAGAGATGGCGGGACAGGGAGCTCCTATAATTCACCCCTCCACTTT
CSARDGGTGSSYNSPLHF
>many|TRBD1|TRBJ2-3|TRBV11-2
TGTGCCAGCAGCCCGAACCGACAGGGGTCAGATACGCAGTATTTT
CASSPNRQGSDTQYF
>-|-|TRBJ2-7|TRBV6-5
TGTGCCAGCAGTTACTCGAGCAGAATAAACGAGCAGTACTTC
CASSYSSRINEQYF
>many|-|TRBJ1-1|TRBV20-1
TGCAGTGCTAATACAGGGCCCACTGAAGCTTTCTTT
CSANTGPTEAFF
>many|TRBD1|TRBJ1-1|TRBV3-1
TGTGCCAGCAGTGACGTAGGGGGCCCGAACACTGAAGCTTTCTTT
CASSDVGGPNTEAFF
>many|-|TRBJ1-5|TRBV2
TGTGCCAGCAGTGAACGAGGAGACAGCAATCAGCCCCAGCATTTT
CASSERGDSNQPQHF
>many|TRBD1|TRBJ1-4|TRBV12-3/TRBV12-4
TGTGCCAGCAGTTTACAGGGGGCGCGCACAAAACTGTTTTTT
CASSLQGARTKLFF
>many|TRBD2|TRBJ2-4|TRBV6-1
TGTGCCAGCAGTATTCGACTAGCGGGGGCCCAAAACATTCAGTACTTC
CASSIRLAGAQNIQYF
>many|-|TRBJ2-2|TRBV6-2/TRBV6-3
TGTGCCAGCACCCTTCCCCGGGAGCTGTTTTTT
CASTLPRELFF
>many|TRBD1|TRBJ1-2|TRBV20-1
TGCAGTGCTAGAGACCACAGGACAGGGAATTATGGCTACACCTTC
CSARDHRTGNYGYTF
>many|TRBD1|TRBJ2-1|TRBV28
TGTGCCAGCAGTTCCGGGACAGAGAAGAATGAGCAGTTCTTC
CASSSGTEKNEQFF
>many|TRBD1|TRBJ1-2|TRBV27
TGTGCCAGCAGCCCCCGACAGGGGGTAGACTATGGCTACACCTTC
CASSPRQGVDYGYTF
>many|-|TRBJ2-6|TRBV6-1
TGTGCCAGCGACGGGGGTGATGGGGCCAACGTCCTGACTTTC
CASDGGDGANVLTF
>-|-|TRBJ2-7|TRBV5-1
TGCGCCAGCAGCCGAGACACCTCATCCTACGAGCAGTACTTC
CASSRDTSSYEQYF
>-|-|TRBJ1-2|TRBV29-1
TGCAGCGTAACAGGGACAACTAACTATGGCTACACCTTC
CSVTGTTNYGYTF
>many|-|TRBJ2-5|TRBV28
TGTGCCAGCAGTTTAGGGACTCTACAAGAGACCCAGTACTTC
CASSLGTLQETQYF
>many|TRBD1|TRBJ2-4|TRBV10-3
TGTGCCATCAGTGAGTCGACTCGTCAGGGGGCTGGCAAAAACATTCAGTACTTC
CAISESTRQGAGKNIQYF
>few|-|TRBJ1-2|TRBV5-6
TGTGCCAGCAGCTTCGGCTGGGGAAACTATGGCTACACCTTC
CASSFGWGNYGYTF